The subject of this entry is one T cell receptor beta chain. The antigen remains unidentified. Looked up from germline, CDR1 is SGHRS and CDR2 is YFSETQ. The length of the CDR3 is 13 residues. This entry is derived from a study of monozygotic twins with inflammatory bowel disease. Study-wide findings and caveats: For IBD patients, clonotypes shared with others were fewer than for healthy twins, especially with disease activity. Patient-to-patient differences in immunosuppressive treatment may have added variability to the repertoires.

One entry per CDR3 protein, without DNA, is what TCRdb gives after re-calling the 5' RACE reads. Found here are some 450,000 distinct CDR3 sequences; the top ten clones hold about 2.6%. The TCR originated in a human donor with ulcerative colitis or Crohn's disease, or a healthy co-twin of an affected twin (not recorded which). Input material: blood. This chain joins TRBV5-1 and TRBJ1-2; with no DNA, the TCRdb D assignment of TRBD1 cannot be verified. The CDR3 sequence: CASSDDRVHGYTF.